Each of the 17 T cell receptor beta chains below was sequenced from the same sample in a study of blood T cells in healthy people across ages. Together with a sample-barcoded 5' primer, a J-beta primer mix was included in a second PCR lasting about 6 to 11 cycles. TCRdb recomputed calls from the 5' RACE reads with MiXCR, one row per CDR3 protein. Among some 1,800,000 distinct CDR3 sequences listed, approximately 40% were seen once. The sequenced sample was blood. Source of these receptors: a human donor in good health.

This clonotype was found a few times. The J gene is TRBJ2-7, the V gene TRBV4-1; 10 bases fit TRBD2. The CDR3 loop spans 16 amino acids. Trimming took 4 bases from V and 2 from J; bases not matched to a gene: 8. Germline-derived CDR1 and CDR2 are MGHRA and YSYEKL. CDR3: CASSPLGGTSAYEQYF. DNA for the CDR3: TGCGCCAGCAGCCCGCTCGGCGGGACTAGCGCCTACGAGCAGTACTTC.

This clonotype was seen at least ten times. The genes are TRBV7-9 and TRBJ2-5; 7 positions match TRBD2. The V gene end was trimmed by 5 bases and the J gene end by 4 bases; junction bases not matched to a gene: 1. Germline CDR1 and CDR2: SEHNR and FQNEAQ (reference sequence). This CDR3 has 12 amino acids. The CDR3 sequence: CASSQRGETQYF. The CDR3 DNA sequence: TGTGCCAGCAGCCAGCGGGGAGAGACCCAGTACTTC.

V gene TRBV20-1 combines with J gene TRBJ2-3; D gene uncertain. CDR1 is DFQATT and CDR2 is SNEGSKA in the germline V gene (reference sequence). This CDR3 has 12 amino acids. Here the CDR3 DNA reads TGCAGCAAGACTTTGAGCACAGATACGCAGTATTTT. This sequence encodes CSKTLSTDTQYF.

This clonotype has more than one count but fewer than ten. This sequence joins TRBV6-2 or TRBV6-3 and TRBJ2-1; D call uncertain. The CDR3 contains 12 residues. Trimming took 6 bases from V and 15 from J, leaving 18 bases between them. The germline CDR1 and CDR2 sequences are MNHEY and SVGEGT. The CDR3 region is CASSRQYQDPFF. The CDR3 coding sequence is TGTGCCAGCAGCCGCCAATATCAGGATCCGTTCTTC.

This chain uses TRBV6-2 or TRBV6-3 with TRBJ1-6; D not certain. V was trimmed by 5 bases and J by 10 bases, leaving 12 bases between them. This CDR3 spans 13 amino acids. CDR1 and CDR2 from the germline V gene are MNHEY and SVGEGT. The CDR3 coding sequence is TGTGCCAGCAGTCCCTTCGGGCGATCACCCCTCCACTTT. Translated: CASSPFGRSPLHF.

This clonotype was recorded a few times. The gene calls are TRBV20-1 and TRBJ1-2, with TRBD1 matching over 8 bases. J gave up 8 bases and V 6 bases, and 11 bases lay outside the gene matches. The CDR3 has 13 residues. Germline-derived CDR1 and CDR2 are DFQATT and SNEGSKA (reference sequence). The CDR3 loop is CSADPRGLGGYTF. For the CDR3, the DNA is TGCAGTGCCGACCCCAGGGGGCTTGGAGGCTACACCTTC.

The chain recombines TRBV3-1 with TRBJ1-5, with TRBD1 identical over 7 bases. The V gene's germline CDR1 is LGHDT and CDR2 YNNKEL (reference sequence). The trim removed 2 bases at V and 4 bases at J, leaving 5 bases unmatched. The CDR3 length is 15 residues. DNA for the CDR3: TGTGCCAGCAGCCAACGGGACAGCGTAAATCAGCCCCAGCATTTT. It specifies CASSQRDSVNQPQHF.

The chain uses TRBV2 and TRBJ2-4; 9 positions match TRBD1. Gene TRBJ2-7 matches the end of the DNA better, so the J call may be wrong. The CDR3 has 15 residues. Looked up from germline, CDR1 is SNHLY and CDR2 is FYNNEI. This CDR3 reads CASRAGTGNTHEQYF. CDR3 DNA: TGTGCCAGCAGAGCCGGGACAGGGAATACCCACGAGCAGTACTTC.

V is TRBV6-1 and J is TRBJ2-2; the D gene could be TRBD1 or TRBD2 (5 bases each). The CDR3 totals 12 residues. Germline values: CDR1 MNHNS, CDR2 SASEGT. CDR3 nucleotide sequence: TGTGCGGGGGAACCCGACACCGGGGAGCTGTTTTTT. Translation: CAGEPDTGELFF.

A few counts support this clonotype. The V and J genes are TRBV6-5 and TRBJ1-2; D is undetermined. V gave up 2 bases and J gave up 3 bases, with 13 bases separating them. Germline CDR1 and CDR2: MNHEY and SVGAGI. CDR3 size: 15 residues. The CDR3 region is CASSYHSTGDYGYTF. CDR3 in DNA: TGTGCCAGCAGTTACCACTCCACCGGTGACTATGGCTACACCTTC.

This clonotype was seen many times. The chain has TRBV6-2 or TRBV6-3 and TRBJ1-2, with D unresolved. V shed 0 bases and J shed 4 bases, with 6 bases lying between them. Germline V gene data show CDR1 as MNHEY and CDR2 as SVGEGT. This CDR3 has 13 amino acids. In DNA form, the CDR3 reads TGTGCCAGCAGTTACTCCCCCGGCTATGGCTACACCTTC. It codes for CASSYSPGYGYTF.

This clonotype was counted between two and nine times. The chain links TRBV9 to TRBJ2-3, with 14 bases lining up with TRBD2. Trimming removed 0 bases from V and 10 bases from J; junction bases left unmatched: 4. The CDR3 runs to 15 residues. Germline V CDR1 and CDR2: SGDLS, YYNGEE. The CDR3 nucleotides are TGTGCCAGCAGCGTAGGCATGGGACTAGCGGGGGCGCAGTATTTT. It codes for CASSVGMGLAGAQYF.

V gene TRBV24-1 combines with J gene TRBJ2-5; 9 bases align to TRBD1. The CDR3 spans 13 residues. Germline assignment: CDR1 KGHDR and CDR2 SFDVKD. With V trimmed by 9 bases and J by 4 bases, 5 bases remained unmatched. The DNA for the CDR3 is TGTGCCACCCGCGGGACAGGGTTAGAGACCCAGTACTTC. It is translated as CATRGTGLETQYF.

This sequence joins TRBV2 and TRBJ1-2; D is unclear. Per the germline V gene, CDR1 is SNHLY and CDR2 is FYNNEI. CDR3 size: 10 residues. Trimming pared 6 bases from V and 13 bases from J, leaving 12 bases between. CDR3 in amino acids: CASRGGDSTF. The CDR3 DNA is TGTGCCAGCAGAGGCGGGGATTCCACCTTC. The full variable domain, with the rest looked up from reference TRBV2 and TRBJ1-2, is EPEVTQTPSHQVTQMGQEVILRCVPISNHLYFYWYRQILGQKVEFLVSFYNNEISEKSEIFDDQFSVERPDGSNFTLKIRSTKLEDSAMYFCASRGGDSTFGSGTRLTVV.

This clonotype was seen only a few times. V usage is TRBV12-3 or TRBV12-4 and J usage is TRBJ1-2; 9 nucleotides match TRBD1. The J segment lost 4 bases and the V segment lost 6 bases, leaving 6 bases of the junction unmatched. The CDR3 is made up of 14 amino acids. This chain's CDR3 is CASRRTGVSYGYTF. In nucleotides, the CDR3 is TGTGCCAGCAGAAGGACAGGGGTTTCCTATGGCTACACCTTC.

This clonotype was picked up a small number of times. One junction end disagrees with the germline gene, perhaps due to a read error. This chain connects TRBV5-1 to TRBJ2-7; D gene uncertain. The DNA matches TRBJ2-5 better at its end, which makes the J call doubtful. The CDR3 contains 14 residues. Germline-derived CDR1 and CDR2 are SGHRS and YFSETQ. CDR3 DNA: TGCACCAGCAGCTTAGGCCCGCCTGAGGAGACCCAGTACTTC. Translating gives CTSSLGPPEETQYF.

The sample holds a few counts of this clonotype. The chain joins TRBV27 to TRBJ1-2, with 10 bases matching TRBD1. The V and J ends lost 2 bases and 9 bases, in that order; junction bases with no gene match: 3. CDR1 is MNHEY and CDR2 is SMNVEV in the germline V gene (reference sequence). The CDR3 sequence is 13 residues long. Here the CDR3 reads CASSLQDRGSYTF. CDR3 nucleotides: TGTGCCAGCAGTTTACAGGACAGGGGGAGCTACACCTTC.